This T cell receptor beta chain was captured by sequencing in a study of blood T cell repertoires in COVID-19. Overall study: In each case, the material was cDNA or gDNA derived from T cells, B-cell-depleted T cells, or PBMCs.

Profiling relied on immunoSEQ multiplex PCR, and the TCRdb table lists in-frame clones only, not all of them. The sample lists about 270,000 clones; 80% to 90% were seen once. The V segment lost 1 base and the J segment 4 bases; nucleotides outside the gene matches: 4. Germline V gene data show CDR1 as KGHSH and CDR2 as LQKENI. CDR3 size: 15 residues. Material: PBMCs or T cells enriched from blood (not recorded which). This chain joins TRBV18 and TRBJ2-1; 7 bases map to TRBD2. The sequence derives from a woman aged 18-29 years who had recovered from COVID-19. The CDR3 reads CASSPLSGDYNEQFF. The CDR3 bases are TGTGCCAGCTCACCACTAAGCGGGGATTACAATGAGCAGTTCTTC.